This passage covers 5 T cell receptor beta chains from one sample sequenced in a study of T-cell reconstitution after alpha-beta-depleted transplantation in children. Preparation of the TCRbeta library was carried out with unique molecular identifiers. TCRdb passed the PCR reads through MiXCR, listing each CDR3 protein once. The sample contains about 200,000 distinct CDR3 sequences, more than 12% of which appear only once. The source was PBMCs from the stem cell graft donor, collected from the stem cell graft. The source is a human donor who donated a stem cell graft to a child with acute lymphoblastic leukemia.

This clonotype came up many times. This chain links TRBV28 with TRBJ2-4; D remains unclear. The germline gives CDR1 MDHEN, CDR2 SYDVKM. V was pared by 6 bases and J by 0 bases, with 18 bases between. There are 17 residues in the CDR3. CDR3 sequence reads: CASSRSRAYIAKNIQYF. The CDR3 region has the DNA TGTGCCAGCAGCCGATCTAGGGCCTATATAGCCAAAAACATTCAGTACTTC.

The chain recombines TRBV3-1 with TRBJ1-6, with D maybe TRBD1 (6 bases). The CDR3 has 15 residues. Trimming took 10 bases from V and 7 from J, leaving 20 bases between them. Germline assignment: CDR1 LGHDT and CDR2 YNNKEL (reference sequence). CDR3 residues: CATCQGGTANSPLHF. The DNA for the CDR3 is TGTGCCACCTGCCAAGGGGGGACGGCCAATTCACCCCTCCACTTT.

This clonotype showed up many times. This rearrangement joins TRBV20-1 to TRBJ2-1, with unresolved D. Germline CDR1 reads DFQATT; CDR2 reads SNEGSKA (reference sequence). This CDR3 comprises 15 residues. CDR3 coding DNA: TGCCGCCCAGAGAGGAGCCTCTCCTCCTACAATGAGCAGTTCTTC. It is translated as CRPERSLSSYNEQFF.

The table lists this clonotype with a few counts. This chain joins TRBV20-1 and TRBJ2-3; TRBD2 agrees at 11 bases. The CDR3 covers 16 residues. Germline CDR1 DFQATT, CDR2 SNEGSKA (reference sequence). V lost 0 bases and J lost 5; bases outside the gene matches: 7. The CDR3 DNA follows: TGCAGTGCTAGAGATCTACTAGCGGGAGACTTAGATACGCAGTATTTT. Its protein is CSARDLLAGDLDTQYF.

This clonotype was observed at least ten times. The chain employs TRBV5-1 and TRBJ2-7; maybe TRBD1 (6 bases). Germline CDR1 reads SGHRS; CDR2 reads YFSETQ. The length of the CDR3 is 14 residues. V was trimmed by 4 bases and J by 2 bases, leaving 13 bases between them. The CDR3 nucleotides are TGCGCCAGCAGCCACGGGGACACCCCCTACGAGCAGTACTTC. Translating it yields CASSHGDTPYEQYF. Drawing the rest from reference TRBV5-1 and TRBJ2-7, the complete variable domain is KAGVTQTPRYLIKTRGQQVTLSCSPISGHRSVSWYQQTPGQGLQFLFEYFSETQRNKGNFPGRFSGRQFSNSRSEMNVSTLELGDSALYLCASSHGDTPYEQYFGPGTRLTVT.